Listed below are T cell receptor beta chains from one sample, sequenced in a study of blood T cells in healthy people across ages. From the 5' RACE reads, TCRdb called clonotypes with MiXCR, one entry per CDR3 protein. This sample has around 650,000 distinct CDR3 sequences, with approximately 31% found just once. The material sequenced was blood. Source of these receptors: a woman aged 80 or over in good health. The CDR3 runs from the conserved cysteine through the conserved F or W. The D gene is left open where the match is weak. Not all rows give a size; the values are once, few, many and, for expanded clones, a class.

CDR3 protein,CDR3 DNA,V gene,D gene,clone size,J gene
CASSPPPGREEKLFF,TGTGCCAGCAGCCCCCCCCCCGGCAGGGAGGAAAAACTGTTTTTT,TRBV13,-,few,TRBJ1-4
CASSQSPDTQYF,TGCGCCAGCAGCCAATCCCCAGATACGCAGTATTTT,TRBV4-1,-,many,TRBJ2-3
CASTRIPRVGYKTEAFF,TGTGCCAGCACCCGAATCCCCAGGGTCGGGTACAAGACTGAAGCTTTCTTT,TRBV27,-,-,TRBJ1-1
CASNAFSGDSYNEQFF,TGTGCCAGCAACGCATTTAGCGGGGACTCCTACAATGAGCAGTTCTTC,TRBV7-6,TRBD2,many,TRBJ2-1
CASSLGWLESTDTQYF,TGTGCCAGCAGCTTGGGTTGGCTAGAGAGCACAGATACGCAGTATTTT,TRBV5-4,-,many,TRBJ2-3
CASSEFGESSTDTQYF,TGTGCCAGCAGTGAGTTCGGCGAGTCTAGCACAGATACGCAGTATTTT,TRBV6-6,-,-,TRBJ2-3
CSARDRLSYEQYF,TGCAGTGCTAGGGACAGACTTTCCTACGAGCAGTACTTC,TRBV20-1,-,-,TRBJ2-7
CASSQYRGQRGQPQHF,TGTGCCAGCAGCCAGTACAGGGGGCAACGCGGTCAGCCCCAGCATTTT,TRBV28,TRBD1,few,TRBJ1-5
CASSIRDRETAFF,TGCGCCAGCAGCATCCGGGACAGGGAAACCGCTTTCTTT,TRBV5-1,TRBD1,-,TRBJ1-1
CASTTGQGEQYF,TGTGCCAGCACTACTGGACAGGGCGAGCAGTACTTC,TRBV6-2/TRBV6-3,TRBD1,many,TRBJ2-7